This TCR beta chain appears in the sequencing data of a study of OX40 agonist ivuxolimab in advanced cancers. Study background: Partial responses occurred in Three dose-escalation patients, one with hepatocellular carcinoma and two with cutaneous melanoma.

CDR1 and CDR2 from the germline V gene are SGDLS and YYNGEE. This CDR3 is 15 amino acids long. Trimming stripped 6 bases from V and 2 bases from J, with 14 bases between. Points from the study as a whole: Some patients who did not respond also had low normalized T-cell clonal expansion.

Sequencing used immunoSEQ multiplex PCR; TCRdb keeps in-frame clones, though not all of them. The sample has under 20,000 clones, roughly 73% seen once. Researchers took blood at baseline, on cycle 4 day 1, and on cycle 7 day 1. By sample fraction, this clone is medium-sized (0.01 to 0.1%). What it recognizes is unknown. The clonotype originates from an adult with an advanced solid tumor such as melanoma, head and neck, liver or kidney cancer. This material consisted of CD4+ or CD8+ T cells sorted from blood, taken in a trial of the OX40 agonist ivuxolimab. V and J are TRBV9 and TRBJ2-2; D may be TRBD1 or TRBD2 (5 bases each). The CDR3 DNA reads TGTGCCAGCACGACACGGGACGTCAACACCGGGGAGCTGTTTTTT. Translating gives CASTTRDVNTGELFF.